This T cell receptor (beta chain) emerged from a study of blood T cell repertoires in COVID-19. TCRdb keeps only in-frame clones here, not all; method: immunoSEQ multiplex PCR. The table has around 130,000 clones, about 87% seen once. Germline CDR1 and CDR2: MNHEY and SVGEGT. Trimming took 4 bases from V and 6 from J, leaving 19 bases between them. CDR3 length equals 15 residues. Sample: peripheral blood. The chain links TRBV6-2 or TRBV6-3 to TRBJ2-7; no clear D gene. The clonotype comes from a human donor with COVID-19, enrolled during active disease. The donor label of this sample is uncertain. The CDR3 reads CASSSRRGVMSEQYF. Here the CDR3 DNA reads TGTGCCAGCAGTTCCCGAAGAGGAGTTATGTCCGAGCAGTACTTC.